This T cell receptor beta chain was obtained from a study of cytomegalovirus exposure and HLA in healthy donors listed by TCRdb under 2017. As for the study more broadly: An earlier analysis of approximately 640 of the donors reported approximately 270 Gb of sequence data and some 120 million unique TCR beta sequences from approximately 180 million T cells. An early release that covered some 630 HLA-typed donors contained approximately 300 gigabases of sequencing data and 70 million to 100 million unique TCR sequences. The genetic ancestry cluster associated with self-reported Caucasian donors included over 65% of the roughly 410 genotyped donors. The study aimed to test whether signatures of past pathogen exposure could be identified by cataloging public T cell receptors. The T cell repertoires of several hundred subjects were profiled by immunosequencing and related to cytomegalovirus serostatus. A separate validation cohort of 90 to 150 different subjects was used in addition to the roughly 720-subject first cohort. To predict cytomegalovirus infection status, the study brought together high-throughput TCR immunosequencing, statistical association of individual TCRs with disease status, and machine learning. In a later analysis, previously published TCR beta repertoires from fewer than 750 donors were re-analyzed and high-resolution HLA genotyping was added so that TCR occurrence patterns could be studied. In the later analysis, no new phenotypic data were used to find candidate immune exposures; instead, reliance was placed on TCR beta sequences and their occurrence across donors. To decide whether each TCR beta V gene segment behaved as functional or pseudogenic, an earlier analysis of approximately 600 of the donors relied on high-throughput TCR beta sequencing. Donor age, sex, ethnicity and CMV serostatus were compiled alongside the repertoire data. In a later genetic analysis, genome-wide SNP genotypes for about 65% of the 666 donors were used, and that subset was treated as a discovery cohort. Every repertoire in the discovery cohort had been generated on one and the same sequencing platform. Class I and class II HLA loci were covered by the typing at four-digit resolution. The number of typed donors differed by locus: roughly 629-640 for A, B, C, DRB1 and DQB1; 522 for DQA1; 606 for DPA1; and some 450 for DPB1. Five DR-DQ haplotypes were handled as single units for association and clustering because linkage in the cohort was strong. Across some 400 genotyped donors of the cohort, an average of about 250,000 unique TCR beta nucleotide sequences per donor were sequenced, and 15% to 20% of those sequences were non-productive. The paper as a whole reports these results and caveats: While some public TCRs were present in many individuals, most TCR sequences turned up only very rarely across donors. Because HLA typing was unavailable for some donors at each locus, only the typed subset was used in association tests. A later analysis reported that several top co-occurrence clusters appeared linked to parvovirus B19, influenza, CMV and Epstein-Barr virus. A later analysis found that TCR association rates varied across HLA loci, with DRB1 alleles showing the most associated TCRs and HLA-C alleles the fewest. V-gene and J-gene trimming of TCR beta chains was associated with a missense DCLRE1C variant in a later genetic analysis, and the association was replicated in an independent cohort. A few of the identified cytomegalovirus-associated TCR beta chains were confirmed in vitro to be specific for cytomegalovirus antigens. A further reported finding was that TCR beta sequences accurately predicted the HLA-A and HLA-B alleles for most subjects in the first cohort. A later genetic analysis reported fewer N-insertions in productive TCRs among donors in an Asian-associated ancestry cluster than the roughly 700-donor mean. Strong co-occurrence of HLA alleles, especially DR and DQ, made assigning TCR associations to individual alleles difficult. The study gave a list of some 150 TCR beta chains associated with cytomegalovirus. Correlated functional status among segregating V segments might be attributable to linkage disequilibrium, but an unknown experimental factor could not be ruled out. In a later analysis, 15,000 to 20,000 TCR beta sequences were associated with specific HLA alleles at a false discovery rate of 0.05. The classifier was reported to diagnose cytomegalovirus status with high specificity and sensitivity in both the original cohort and the validation cohort. A cluster of highly shared sequence variants was judged likely to be a technical artifact of the sequencing pipeline. Immune exposure information for the cohort was limited to CMV serostatus. Only TCR beta chains were sequenced in this cohort, and the absence of alpha or paired-chain data limited detectable features. The 87-base-pair reads could not distinguish some IMGT-functional V segments, including TRBV6-2 and TRBV6-3, so those segments were excluded. An earlier analysis of some 590 of the donors showed that most TCR beta V segments appeared in productive rearrangements either about 87% or about 30% of the time, which broadly matched IMGT annotations. In a later analysis, HLA-associated TCR beta chains showed more clonal expansion and lower generation probabilities than non-associated chains that were equally common. Because counts were too low, roughly 16 rarely observed V segments, including chromosome 9 orphons, were left out of the earlier analysis of some 640 of the donors. A later analysis found that most CMV-associated TCR beta chains appeared HLA-restricted, with HLA associations seemingly driven largely by CMV exposure. The authors suggested that the approach could potentially be extended to other disease states and immunological phenotypes. The presence/absence analyses assumed that sequencing depth was roughly uniform across donors, and that assumption may not be true.

The CDR1 and CDR2 encoded by the germline V gene (reference sequence) are LNHDA and SQIVND. The CDR3 goes from the cysteine to the phenylalanine over 13 residues. The kept DNA is CDR3 alone, 39 bases in frame from the first base. On this clone itself: No cognate antigen has been identified for it. Sequence at one end of the junction differs from germline and may be a read error.

Libraries were made using the immunoSEQ multiplex PCR assay. A mixture of 60 forward primers for TCR Vbeta segments and 13 reverse primers for TCR Jbeta segments was used in the multiplex PCR. The CDR3 region of rearranged TCR beta genes was amplified from genomic DNA by a multiplex PCR assay. Amplified TCR beta libraries were sequenced as 87-base-pair reads on the Illumina HiSeq System. Turning to the authors' computational methods: In a later analysis, roughly 80 million unique TCR beta chains were counted across the approximately 640 repertoires, and about 9.9 million of these chains were shared by at least two donors. Raw reads were error-corrected and collapsed into unique sequences by a nearest-neighbor algorithm in which closely related sequences were merged to remove PCR and sequencing errors. Alignment of CDR3 sequences to IMGT reference sequences was used to assign V, D and J gene segments. For a sequence to be retained, a match of at least six nucleotides to both a V gene segment and a J gene segment was required. Rearrangements were called productive when the CDR3 lacked stop codons and stayed in frame with V and J; all others were non-productive. Following IMGT convention, CDR3 was defined as the stretch from the second conserved V-encoded cysteine to the conserved J-encoded phenylalanine. Sequences without an unambiguous match to a single V gene segment were excluded from the earlier analysis of several hundred of the donors. In an earlier analysis of 587 of the donors, V segments were called functional above 56.7% productive rearrangements and were called segregating when the between-donor standard deviation exceeded 5%. A statistical classification framework was developed to diagnose cytomegalovirus status using the catalog of TCR beta chain sequences. A later analysis assigned V and J genes by comparing TCR nucleotide sequences with IMGT/GENE-DB human TR gene sequences. The TCRdist pipeline was used in a later analysis to assign CDR3 sequences and most-parsimonious VDJ recombination scenarios. In a later analysis, each TCR beta chain was defined by its CDR3 amino acid sequence together with its V-gene family, and reads without a unique V-gene family were excluded. As a way to deal with suspected cross-contamination and a sequencing artifact, a later analysis dropped roughly 620 nucleotide sequences that were highly shared and had low generation probability. For each public chain, a later analysis derived a clonal expansion index from normalized ranks of inferred template counts within each repertoire. Generation probabilities in a later analysis came from a VDJ recombination model fitted to out-of-frame rearrangements, and those results were checked against IGoR. A later analysis scored TCR-TCR, TCR-HLA and TCR-CMV co-occurrence with hypergeometric tests, applying a repertoire-size bias correction to TCR pairs. To estimate false discovery rates, a later analysis permuted the HLA or CMV assignments 20 times. A later analysis grouped co-occurring TCRs with DBSCAN, adding TCRdist sequence similarity when clustering within HLA-allele-positive subsets. Co-occurrence clustering excluded repertoires with fewer than 30,000 or more than 120,000 public chains, plus five with anomalous nucleotide sharing. The immuneACCESS repertoire file appears here via TCRdb, limited to in-frame rearrangements. These files lack a portion of the clones; in checked studies, under half of the deficit traces to unresolved V genes, and the cause of the others is not known. V and J calls and clone size follow that table, whereas D and trimming were derived from the DNA. The sample table lists roughly 99,000 clones, about three quarters of them with a count of one. In total, the top ten clones hold 7% to 8% of the sample.

The cohort consisted of more than 650 healthy bone marrow donors. All cohort members were sampled while nominally healthy, although unrecorded immune exposures were likely present. The donor tested CMV seronegative and was one of the 352 seronegative cohort members. A peripheral blood sample was provided by each donor, and peripheral blood mononuclear cells were used for TCR beta sequencing. Genomic DNA was extracted from the blood cell samples with the Qiagen DNeasy Blood Extraction Kit. The clonotype originates from a man aged 25 to 40 in good health and CMV-seronegative. This receptor chain uses TRBV19 and TRBJ2-1, with the D gene uncertain. The sample taken for sequencing was PBMCs. The CDR3 sequence is CASSIGLYNGQFF. The nucleotide sequence is given as TGTGCCAGTAGTATAGGCCTTTACAATGGGCAGTTCTTC.